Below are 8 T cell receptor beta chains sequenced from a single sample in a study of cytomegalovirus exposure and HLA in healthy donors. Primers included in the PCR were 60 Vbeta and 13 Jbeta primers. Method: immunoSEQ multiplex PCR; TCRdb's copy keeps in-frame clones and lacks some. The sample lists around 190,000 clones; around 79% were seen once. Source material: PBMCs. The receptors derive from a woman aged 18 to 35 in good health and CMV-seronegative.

The CDR3 sequence: CASSNQGLSYEQYF. The CDR3 coding sequence is TGTGCCAGCAGTAATCAGGGCCTATCGTACGAGCAGTACTTC. V usage is TRBV6-5 and J usage is TRBJ2-7, with D possibly being TRBD1 (5 bases). Trimming removed 5 bases at V and 4 bases at J, with 15 bases between. The germline V gene has CDR1 MNHEY and CDR2 SVGAGI. The CDR3 has 14 residues.

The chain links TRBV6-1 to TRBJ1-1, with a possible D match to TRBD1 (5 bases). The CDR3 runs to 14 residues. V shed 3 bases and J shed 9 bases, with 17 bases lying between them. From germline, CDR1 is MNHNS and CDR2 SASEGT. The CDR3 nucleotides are TGTGCCAGCAGTGATGTCGTACAGGCTTTTAAAGCTTTCTTT. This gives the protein CASSDVVQAFKAFF.

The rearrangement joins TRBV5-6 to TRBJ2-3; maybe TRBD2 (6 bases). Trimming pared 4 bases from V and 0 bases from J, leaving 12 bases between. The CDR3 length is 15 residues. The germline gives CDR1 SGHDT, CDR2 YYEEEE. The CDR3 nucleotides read TGTGCCAGCAGCCGGAGGGCGACTAGCACAGATACGCAGTATTTT. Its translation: CASSRRATSTDTQYF.

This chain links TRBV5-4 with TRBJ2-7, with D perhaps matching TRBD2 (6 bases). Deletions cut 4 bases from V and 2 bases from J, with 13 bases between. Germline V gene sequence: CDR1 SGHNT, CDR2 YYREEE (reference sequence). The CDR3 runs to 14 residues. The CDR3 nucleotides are TGTGCCAGCAGCCCCGGGGACTTGCCCTACGAGCAGTACTTC. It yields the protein CASSPGDLPYEQYF.

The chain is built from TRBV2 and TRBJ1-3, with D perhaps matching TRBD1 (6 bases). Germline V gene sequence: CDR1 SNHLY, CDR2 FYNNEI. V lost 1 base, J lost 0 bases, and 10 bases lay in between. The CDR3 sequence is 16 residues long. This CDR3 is CASSEGDIFSGNTIYF. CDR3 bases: TGTGCCAGCAGTGAAGGGGACATCTTCTCTGGAAACACCATATATTTT.

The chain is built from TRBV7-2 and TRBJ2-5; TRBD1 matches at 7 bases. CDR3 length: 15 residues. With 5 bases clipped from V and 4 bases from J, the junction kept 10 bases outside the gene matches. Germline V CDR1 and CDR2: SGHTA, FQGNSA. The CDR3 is CASSPQAPGGETQYF. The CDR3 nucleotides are TGTGCCAGCAGCCCTCAGGCACCAGGGGGAGAGACCCAGTACTTC.

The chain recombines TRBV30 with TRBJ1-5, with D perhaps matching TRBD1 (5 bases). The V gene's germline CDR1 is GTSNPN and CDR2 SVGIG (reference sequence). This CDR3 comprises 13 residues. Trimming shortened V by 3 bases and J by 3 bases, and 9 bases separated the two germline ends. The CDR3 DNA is TGTGCCTGGAGGGGGCAGCACAATCAGCCCCAGCATTTT. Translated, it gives CAWRGQHNQPQHF.

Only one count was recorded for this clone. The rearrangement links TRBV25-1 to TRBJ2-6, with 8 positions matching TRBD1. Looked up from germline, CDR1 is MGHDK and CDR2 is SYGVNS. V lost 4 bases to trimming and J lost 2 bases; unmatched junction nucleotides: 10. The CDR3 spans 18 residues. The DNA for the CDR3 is TGTGCCAGCAGTGCTCGACAGGGGACTCATCCTGGGGCCAACGTCCTGACTTTC. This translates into CASSARQGTHPGANVLTF.